What follows describes a single TCR beta chain. This clone occurred a few times. It has no known antigen specificity. It has no much larger one-base neighbor in the sample; base qualities were not kept. TCR beta CDR3 regions were sequenced from DNA using the immunoSEQ Assay. The authors processed their data as follows. T cell density was computed as TCR beta template counts normalized to usable DNA estimated by amplifying housekeeping genes. The preseqR package was used to estimate richness by extrapolating to 400,000 templates for PBMC samples and to 120,000 templates for tissue samples. Clonality was taken to be one minus Pielou's evenness. Differential abundance testing on productive amino-acid clonotypes, with a minimum total count of 5 and an alpha of 0.1, was used to identify tissue-enriched TCRs. The Jaccard Index and the Morisita Overlap Index were used to quantify repertoire overlap between compartments. GLIPH clustered TCR beta CDR3s with public tetramer-defined viral CDR3s; viral motifs required at least three viral sequences plus V-gene enrichment. TCRdb's version of the immuneACCESS table is confined to in-frame rearrangements and falls short of the full clone set. An unresolved V gene accounts for under half of the shortfall where checked; the remainder is of unknown origin. V and J calls and clone size are as listed in that table; D and trimming were resolved from the DNA. This sample comprises a few thousand clones, 24% of them detected only once. The ten largest clonotypes hold 19% of the sample.

This specimen comes from a study of T cells in localized non-small cell lung cancer (dated by TCRdb to between 2020 and 2021). Regarding the research as a whole: T cell repertoires of hundreds of early-stage NSCLC patients were analyzed, with tumors being compared against uninvolved tumor-adjacent lungs. A mean age of roughly 64 years was recorded for the NSCLC patients, of whom more than 120 were male and 100 to 110 were female. All 250 or so NSCLC patients in the cohort were treatment-naive and had localized lung tumors that were resected. Findings and caveats that apply to the study as a whole: Because multi-region sequencing of the tumors was not done, intratumor heterogeneity could not be ruled out. Because the study design was exploratory, TCR variables were selected using unadjusted p-values without false-discovery rate correction. Longer overall survival was associated with higher T cell density in blood, whereas shorter survival was associated with higher clonality in adjacent lung. Uninvolved tumor-adjacent lung showed the highest T cell clonality, higher than tumor, which suggests more focused antigenic responses in the uninvolved tumor-adjacent lung. Of the top 100 tumor clones, a median of approximately 60 were detected in paired uninvolved adjacent lung; around 30 were also among that lung's top 100.

The CDR3 spans 12 residues, from the cysteine through the phenylalanine. Left in the record is the CDR3 DNA by itself, 36 bases read in frame from the first base. In the germline V gene, CDR1 corresponds to MDHEN and CDR2 to SYDVKM. The V and J ends are trimmed by 7 bases and 10 bases, leaving 11 bases between them. Two independent pathologists confirmed that the uninvolved adjacent lung, which was taken at least 2 cm from the tumor margin, was free of atypia. At diagnosis, tumor, uninvolved tumor-adjacent lung and peripheral blood were collected and then preserved as a mix of FFPE and fresh-frozen material.

In this chain, TRBV28 is recombined with TRBJ1-6; there is no confident call for the D gene. The input for sequencing was normal lung tissue next to the tumor, taken before any cancer treatment. This clonotype was sampled from a female donor with stage II lung adenocarcinoma. The CDR3: CASTWGASPLHF. The DNA reads as follows: TGTGCCAGCACGTGGGGAGCCTCACCCCTCCACTTT.